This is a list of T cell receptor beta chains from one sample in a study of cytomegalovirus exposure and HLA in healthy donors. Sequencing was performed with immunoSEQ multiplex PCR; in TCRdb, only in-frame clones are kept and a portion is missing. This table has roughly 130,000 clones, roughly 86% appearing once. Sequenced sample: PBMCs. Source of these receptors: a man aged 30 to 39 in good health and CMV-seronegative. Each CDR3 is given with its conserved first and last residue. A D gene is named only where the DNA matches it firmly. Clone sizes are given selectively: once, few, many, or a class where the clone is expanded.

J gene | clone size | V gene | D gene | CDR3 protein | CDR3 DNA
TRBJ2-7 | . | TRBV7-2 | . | CASSIPEDYSSRGYEQYF | TGTGCCAGCAGCATCCCCGAGGACTATTCTTCTCGGGGTTACGAGCAGTACTTC
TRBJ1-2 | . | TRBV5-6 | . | CASSLAAGGAYGYTF | TGTGCCAGCAGCTTGGCGGCGGGGGGGGCCTATGGCTACACCTTC
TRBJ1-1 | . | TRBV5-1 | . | CASSLRGNTEAFF | TGCGCCAGCAGCTTGCGGGGGAACACTGAAGCTTTCTTT
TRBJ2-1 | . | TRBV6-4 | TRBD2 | CASRMSSGSWDEQFF | TGTGCCAGCAGAATGTCTAGCGGGAGTTGGGATGAGCAGTTCTTC
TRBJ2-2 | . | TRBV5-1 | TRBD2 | CASSPVAGHTGELFF | TGCGCCAGCAGCCCCGTAGCGGGGCACACCGGGGAGCTGTTTTTT
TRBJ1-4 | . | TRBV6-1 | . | CASSALQAPEKLFF | TGTGCCAGCAGTGCTTTACAGGCCCCTGAAAAACTGTTTTTT
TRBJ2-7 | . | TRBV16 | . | CASSQSRGTLGYEQYF | TGTGCCAGCAGCCAATCGAGGGGGACCTTAGGTTACGAGCAGTACTTC
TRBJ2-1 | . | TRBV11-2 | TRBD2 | CASSSGGLAGYEQFF | TGTGCCAGCAGCTCGGGAGGACTAGCGGGGTATGAGCAGTTCTTC
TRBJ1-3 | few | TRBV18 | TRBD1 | CASSQQGAGNTIYF | TGTGCCAGCTCACAACAGGGGGCTGGAAACACCATATATTTT
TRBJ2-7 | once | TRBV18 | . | CASSLLALSSYEQYF | TGTGCCAGCTCCCTCCTAGCTCTGAGCTCCTACGAGCAGTACTTC
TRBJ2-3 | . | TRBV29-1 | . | CSVEGLSEGQDASTDTQYF | TGCAGCGTTGAAGGTCTAAGTGAGGGACAAGACGCTAGCACAGATACGCAGTATTTT
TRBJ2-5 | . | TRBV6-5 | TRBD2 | CASSYRTSVETQYF | TGTGCCAGCAGTTACAGGACTAGCGTAGAGACCCAGTACTTC
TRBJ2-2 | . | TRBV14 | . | CASSPRLPPGELFF | TGTGCCAGCAGCCCTCGACTACCACCCGGGGAGCTGTTTTTT
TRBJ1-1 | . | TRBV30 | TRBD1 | CALQTGQGTEAFF | TGTGCCCTCCAGACAGGGCAGGGCACTGAAGCTTTCTTT
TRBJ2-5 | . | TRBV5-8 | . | CASSTTLYRAGGQETQYF | TGTGCCAGCAGCACAACGTTATACCGGGCTGGAGGCCAAGAGACCCAGTACTTC
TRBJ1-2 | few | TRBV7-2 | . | CASSPDSGEGGYTF | TGTGCCAGCAGCCCGGACTCAGGGGAGGGTGGCTACACCTTC
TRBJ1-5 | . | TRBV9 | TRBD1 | CASSVGDRGNQPQHF | TGTGCCAGCAGCGTAGGGGACAGGGGGAATCAGCCCCAGCATTTT
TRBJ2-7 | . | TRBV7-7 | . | CASSQDPPGTPNEQYF | TGCGCCAGCAGCCAAGACCCCCCCGGGACTCCGAACGAGCAGTACTTC
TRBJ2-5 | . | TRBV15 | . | CATSRAGRPAQETQYF | TGTGCCACCAGTCGGGCGGGGCGGCCGGCGCAAGAGACCCAGTACTTC
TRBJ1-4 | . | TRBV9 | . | CASSVSGANEKLFF | TGTGCCAGCAGCGTCAGCGGGGCGAATGAAAAACTGTTTTTT
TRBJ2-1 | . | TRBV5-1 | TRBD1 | CASSLATGGLSDEQFF | TGCGCCAGCAGCTTGGCGACAGGGGGATTAAGTGATGAGCAGTTCTTC
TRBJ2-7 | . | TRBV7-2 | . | CASSPRTDTTGEQYF | TGTGCCAGCAGCCCGAGGACAGATACTACGGGGGAGCAGTACTTC
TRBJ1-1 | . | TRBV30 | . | CAWGEAFF | TGTGCCTGGGGCGAAGCTTTCTTT
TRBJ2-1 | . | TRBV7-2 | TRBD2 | CASSLSGTSEINEQFF | TGTGCCAGCAGCTTATCTGGAACTAGCGAAATAAATGAGCAGTTCTTC
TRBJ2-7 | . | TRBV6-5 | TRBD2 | CASSGIAGTHEQYF | TGTGCCAGCAGTGGAATAGCGGGAACCCACGAGCAGTACTTC
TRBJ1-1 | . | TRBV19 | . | CASKGRRRTEAFF | TGTGCCAGTAAAGGTCGGCGGAGGACTGAAGCTTTCTTT
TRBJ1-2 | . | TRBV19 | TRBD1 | CASSAGTGYGYTF | TGTGCCAGTAGTGCCGGGACAGGCTATGGCTACACCTTC
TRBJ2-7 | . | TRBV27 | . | CASSFGHSEPREQYF | TGTGCCAGCAGTTTCGGACACTCTGAGCCTCGAGAGCAGTACTTC
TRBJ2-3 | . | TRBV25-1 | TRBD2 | CATRNTSGRTDTQYF | TGTGCCACCAGGAATACTAGCGGACGCACAGATACGCAGTATTTT
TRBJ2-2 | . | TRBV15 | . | CATSRDPGGTNTGELFF | TGTGCCACCAGCAGAGATCCGGGCGGGACGAACACCGGGGAGCTGTTTTTT
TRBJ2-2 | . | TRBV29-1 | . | CSVQELGGGELFF | TGCAGCGTCCAGGAATTAGGGGGAGGGGAGCTGTTTTTT
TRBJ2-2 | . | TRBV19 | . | CASSIVLGEWTGELFF | TGTGCCAGTAGTATAGTTTTGGGAGAGTGGACCGGGGAGCTGTTTTTT
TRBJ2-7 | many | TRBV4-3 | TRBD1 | CASSHALGTGALEQYF | TGCGCCAGCAGCCATGCCCTCGGGACAGGGGCGTTGGAGCAGTACTTC
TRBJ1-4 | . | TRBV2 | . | CASRDFAATNEKLFF | TGTGCCAGCAGGGACTTCGCGGCAACTAATGAAAAACTGTTTTTT
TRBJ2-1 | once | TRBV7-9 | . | CASSRLPSYNEQFF | TGTGCCAGCAGCCGACTCCCATCCTACAATGAGCAGTTCTTC
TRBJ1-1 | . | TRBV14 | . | CASSPFNWGRTEAFF | TGTGCCAGCAGCCCTTTTAATTGGGGGAGGACTGAAGCTTTCTTT
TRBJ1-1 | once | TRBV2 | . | CASSERGGGTEAFF | TGTGCCAGCAGTGAGAGGGGCGGGGGCACTGAAGCTTTCTTT
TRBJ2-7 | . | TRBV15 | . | CATSRGGGSLHEQYF | TGTGCCACCAGCAGAGGCGGGGGCTCCCTCCACGAGCAGTACTTC
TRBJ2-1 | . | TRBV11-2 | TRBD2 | CASSPTPGLAVNNEQFF | TGTGCCAGCAGCCCTACCCCGGGACTAGCGGTGAACAATGAGCAGTTCTTC
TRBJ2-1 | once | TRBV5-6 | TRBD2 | CASSLLAGAPGNEQFF | TGTGCCAGCAGTCTGTTAGCGGGAGCCCCTGGGAATGAGCAGTTCTTC
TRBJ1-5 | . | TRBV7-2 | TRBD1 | CASSFGQGNQPQHF | TGTGCCAGCAGCTTCGGACAGGGCAATCAGCCCCAGCATTTT
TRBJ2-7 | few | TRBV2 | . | CASSEVSGWSYEQYF | TGTGCCAGCAGTGAAGTATCAGGGTGGTCCTACGAGCAGTACTTC
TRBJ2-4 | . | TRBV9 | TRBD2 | CASSESGSFAIQYF | TGTGCCAGCAGCGAAAGCGGGAGTTTCGCCATTCAGTACTTC
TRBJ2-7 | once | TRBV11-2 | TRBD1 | CASSTNRGGYEQYF | TGTGCCAGCAGTACGAACAGGGGCGGGTACGAGCAGTACTTC
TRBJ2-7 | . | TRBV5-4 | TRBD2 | CASSWTSGGIHEQYF | TGTGCCAGCAGCTGGACTAGCGGGGGGATCCACGAGCAGTACTTC
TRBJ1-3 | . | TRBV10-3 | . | CAITPGLIRAGNTIYF | TGTGCCATCACCCCGGGACTCATCAGGGCTGGAAACACCATATATTTT
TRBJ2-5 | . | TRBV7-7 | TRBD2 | CASSTGTSVETQYF | TGTGCCAGCAGCACCGGGACTAGCGTAGAGACCCAGTACTTC
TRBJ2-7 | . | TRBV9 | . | CASSGLLQGSIYEQYF | TGTGCCAGCAGCGGACTCCTCCAGGGAAGTATCTACGAGCAGTACTTC
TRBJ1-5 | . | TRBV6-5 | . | CASSYERGQPQHF | TGTGCCAGCAGTTACGAGCGGGGTCAGCCCCAGCATTTT
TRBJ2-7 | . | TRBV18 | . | CASSPGHEQYF | TGTGCCAGCTCACCAGGGCACGAGCAGTACTTC
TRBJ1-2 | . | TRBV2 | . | CASSDDSNGYTF | TGTGCCAGCAGTGATGACAGCAATGGCTACACCTTC
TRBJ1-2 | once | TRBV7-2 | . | CASYRARGPYGYTF | TGTGCCAGTTACAGGGCTAGAGGCCCCTATGGCTACACCTTC